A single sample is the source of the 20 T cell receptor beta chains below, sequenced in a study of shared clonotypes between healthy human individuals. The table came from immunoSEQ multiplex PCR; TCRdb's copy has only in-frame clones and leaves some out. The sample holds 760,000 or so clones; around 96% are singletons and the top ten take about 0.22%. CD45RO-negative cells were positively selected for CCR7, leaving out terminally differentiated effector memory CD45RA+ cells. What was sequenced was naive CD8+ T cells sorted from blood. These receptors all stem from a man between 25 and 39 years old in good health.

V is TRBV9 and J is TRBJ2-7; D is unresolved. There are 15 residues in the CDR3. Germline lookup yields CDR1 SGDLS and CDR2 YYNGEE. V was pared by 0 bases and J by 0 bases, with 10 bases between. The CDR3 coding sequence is TGTGCCAGCAGCGTAGACGGGCCGAGCTCCTACGAGCAGTACTTC. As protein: CASSVDGPSSYEQYF.

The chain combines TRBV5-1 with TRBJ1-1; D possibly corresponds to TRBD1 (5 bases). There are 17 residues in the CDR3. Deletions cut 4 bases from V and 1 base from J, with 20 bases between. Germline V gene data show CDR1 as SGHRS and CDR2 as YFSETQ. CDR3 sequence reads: CASSPSSTGKKNTEAFF. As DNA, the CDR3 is TGCGCCAGCAGCCCGTCCTCAACAGGCAAAAAGAACACTGAAGCTTTCTTT.

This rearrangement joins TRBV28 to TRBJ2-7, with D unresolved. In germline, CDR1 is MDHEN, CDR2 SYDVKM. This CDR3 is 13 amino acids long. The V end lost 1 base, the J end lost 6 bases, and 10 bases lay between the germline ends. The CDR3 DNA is TGTGCCAGCAGTTTATTTCTCTCGGTCGAGCAGTACTTC. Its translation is CASSLFLSVEQYF.

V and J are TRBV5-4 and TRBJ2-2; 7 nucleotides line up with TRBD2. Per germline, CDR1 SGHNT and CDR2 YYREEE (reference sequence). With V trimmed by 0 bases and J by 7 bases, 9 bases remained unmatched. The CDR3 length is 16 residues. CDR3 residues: CASSLVTSVLGGELFF. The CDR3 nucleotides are TGTGCCAGCAGCTTGGTTACTAGCGTATTGGGCGGGGAGCTGTTTTTT.

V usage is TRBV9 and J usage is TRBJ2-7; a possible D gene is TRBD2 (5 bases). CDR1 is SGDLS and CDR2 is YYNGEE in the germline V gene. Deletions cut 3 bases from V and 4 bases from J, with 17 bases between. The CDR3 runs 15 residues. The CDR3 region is CASSANKNGGYEQYF. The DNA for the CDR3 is TGTGCCAGCAGCGCGAACAAGAATGGCGGGTACGAGCAGTACTTC.

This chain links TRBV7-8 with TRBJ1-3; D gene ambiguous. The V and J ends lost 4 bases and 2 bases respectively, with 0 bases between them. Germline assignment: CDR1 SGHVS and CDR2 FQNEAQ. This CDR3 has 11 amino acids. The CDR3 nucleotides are TGTGCCAGCAGCTCTGGAAACACCATATATTTT. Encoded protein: CASSSGNTIYF.

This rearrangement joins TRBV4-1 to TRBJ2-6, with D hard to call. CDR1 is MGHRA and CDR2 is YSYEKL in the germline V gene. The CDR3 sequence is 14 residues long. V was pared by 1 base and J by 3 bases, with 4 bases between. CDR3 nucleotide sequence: TGCGCCAGCAGCCAAGTAGGTGGGGCCAACGTCCTGACTTTC. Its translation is CASSQVGGANVLTF.

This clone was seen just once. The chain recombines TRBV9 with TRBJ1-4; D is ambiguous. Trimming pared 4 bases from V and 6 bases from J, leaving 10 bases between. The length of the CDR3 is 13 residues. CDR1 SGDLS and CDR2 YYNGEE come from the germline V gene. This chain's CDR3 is CASSSNWDEKLFF. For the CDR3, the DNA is TGTGCCAGCAGCTCCAATTGGGATGAAAAACTGTTTTTT.

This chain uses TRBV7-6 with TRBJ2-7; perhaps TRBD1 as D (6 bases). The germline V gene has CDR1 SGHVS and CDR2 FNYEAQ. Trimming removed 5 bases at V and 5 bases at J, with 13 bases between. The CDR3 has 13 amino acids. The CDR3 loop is CASSLQGWDEQYF. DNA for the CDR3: TGTGCCAGCAGCCTACAGGGTTGGGACGAGCAGTACTTC.

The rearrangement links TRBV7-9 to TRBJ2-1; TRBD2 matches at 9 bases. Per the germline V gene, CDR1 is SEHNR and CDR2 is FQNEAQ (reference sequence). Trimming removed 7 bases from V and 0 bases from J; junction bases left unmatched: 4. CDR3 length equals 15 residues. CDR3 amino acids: CASTHSGSSYNEQFF. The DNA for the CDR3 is TGTGCCAGCACCCATAGCGGGAGCTCCTACAATGAGCAGTTCTTC. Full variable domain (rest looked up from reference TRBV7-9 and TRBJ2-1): DTGVSQNPRHKITKRGQNVTFRCDPISEHNRLYWYRQTLGQGPEFLTYFQNEAQLEKSRLLSDRFSAERPKGSFSTLEIQRTEQGDSAMYLCASTHSGSSYNEQFFGPGTRLTVL.

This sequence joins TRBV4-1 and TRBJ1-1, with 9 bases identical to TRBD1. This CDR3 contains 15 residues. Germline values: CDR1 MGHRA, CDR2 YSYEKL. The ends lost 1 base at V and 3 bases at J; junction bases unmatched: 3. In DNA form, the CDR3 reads TGCGCCAGCAGCCAAGGGACAGGGGAGTACACTGAAGCTTTCTTT. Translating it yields CASSQGTGEYTEAFF.

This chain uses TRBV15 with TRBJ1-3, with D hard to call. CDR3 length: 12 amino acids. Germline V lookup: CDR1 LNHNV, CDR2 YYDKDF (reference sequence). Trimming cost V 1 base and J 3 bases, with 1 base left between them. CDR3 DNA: TGTGCCACCAGCAGAGTTGGAAACACCATATATTTT. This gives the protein CATSRVGNTIYF. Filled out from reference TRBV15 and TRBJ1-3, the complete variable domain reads DAMVIQNPRYQVTQFGKPVTLSCSQTLNHNVMYWYQQKSSQAPKLLFHYYDKDFNNEADTPDNFQSRRPNTSFCFLDIRSPGLGDTAMYLCATSRVGNTIYFGEGSWLTVV.

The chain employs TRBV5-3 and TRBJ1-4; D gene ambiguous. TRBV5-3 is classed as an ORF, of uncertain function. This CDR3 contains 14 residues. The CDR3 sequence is CAQPPEHVDEKLFF. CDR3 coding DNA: TGTGCACAACCGCCGGAGCACGTTGATGAAAAACTGTTTTTT.

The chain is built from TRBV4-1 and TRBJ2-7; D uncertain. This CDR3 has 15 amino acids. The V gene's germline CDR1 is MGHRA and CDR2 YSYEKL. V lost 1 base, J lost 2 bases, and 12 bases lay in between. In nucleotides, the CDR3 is TGCGCCAGCAGCCAAGGTGAAGGGTTCCCCTACGAGCAGTACTTC. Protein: CASSQGEGFPYEQYF.

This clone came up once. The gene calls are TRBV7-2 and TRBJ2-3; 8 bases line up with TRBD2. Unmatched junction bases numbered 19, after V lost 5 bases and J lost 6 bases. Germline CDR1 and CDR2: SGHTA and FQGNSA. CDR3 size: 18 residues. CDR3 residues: CASSAGLRWGLGGDTQYF. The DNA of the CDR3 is TGTGCCAGCAGCGCCGGCCTCCGCTGGGGACTAGGGGGGGATACGCAGTATTTT.

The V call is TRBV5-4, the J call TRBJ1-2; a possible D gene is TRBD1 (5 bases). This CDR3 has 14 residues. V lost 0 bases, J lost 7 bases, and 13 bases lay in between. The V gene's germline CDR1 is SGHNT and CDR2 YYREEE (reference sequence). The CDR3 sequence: CASSLGSQALGYTF. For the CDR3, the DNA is TGTGCCAGCAGCTTGGGGTCACAGGCTCTTGGCTACACCTTC.

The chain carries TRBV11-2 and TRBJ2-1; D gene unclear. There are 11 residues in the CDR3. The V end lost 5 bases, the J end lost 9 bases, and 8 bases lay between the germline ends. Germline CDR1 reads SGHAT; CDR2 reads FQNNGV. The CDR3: CASSPAGEQFF. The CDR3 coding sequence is TGTGCCAGCAGCCCAGCTGGTGAGCAGTTCTTC.

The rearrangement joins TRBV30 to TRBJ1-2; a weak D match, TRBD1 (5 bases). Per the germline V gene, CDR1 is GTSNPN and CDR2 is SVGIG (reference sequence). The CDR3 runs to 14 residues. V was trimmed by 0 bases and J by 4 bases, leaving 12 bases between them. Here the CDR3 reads CAWSVLQGFYGYTF. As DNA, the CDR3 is TGTGCCTGGAGTGTACTGCAGGGTTTCTATGGCTACACCTTC. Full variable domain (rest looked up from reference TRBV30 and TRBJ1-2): SQTIHQWPATLVQPVGSPLSLECTVEGTSNPNLYWYRQAAGRGLQLLFYSVGIGQISSEVPQNLSASRPQDRQFILSSKKLLLSDSGFYLCAWSVLQGFYGYTFGSGTRLTVV.

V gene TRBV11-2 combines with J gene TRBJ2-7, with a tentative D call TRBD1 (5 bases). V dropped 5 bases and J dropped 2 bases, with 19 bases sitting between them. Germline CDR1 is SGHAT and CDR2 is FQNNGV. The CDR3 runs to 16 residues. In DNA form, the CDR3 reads TGTGCCAGCAGCCCGCCCATGGGGCTACATACCTACGAGCAGTACTTC. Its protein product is CASSPPMGLHTYEQYF. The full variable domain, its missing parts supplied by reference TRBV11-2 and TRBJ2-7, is EAGVAQSPRYKIIEKRQSVAFWCNPISGHATLYWYQQILGQGPKLLIQFQNNGVVDDSQLPKDRFSAERLKGVDSTLKIQPAKLEDSAVYLCASSPPMGLHTYEQYFGPGTRLTVT.

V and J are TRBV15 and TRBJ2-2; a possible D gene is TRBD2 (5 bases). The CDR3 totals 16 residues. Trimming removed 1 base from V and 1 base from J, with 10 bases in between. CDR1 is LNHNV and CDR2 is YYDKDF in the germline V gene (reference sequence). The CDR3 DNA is TGTGCCACCAGCAGAGTAGGAGGACTGAACACCGGGGAGCTGTTTTTT. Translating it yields CATSRVGGLNTGELFF.